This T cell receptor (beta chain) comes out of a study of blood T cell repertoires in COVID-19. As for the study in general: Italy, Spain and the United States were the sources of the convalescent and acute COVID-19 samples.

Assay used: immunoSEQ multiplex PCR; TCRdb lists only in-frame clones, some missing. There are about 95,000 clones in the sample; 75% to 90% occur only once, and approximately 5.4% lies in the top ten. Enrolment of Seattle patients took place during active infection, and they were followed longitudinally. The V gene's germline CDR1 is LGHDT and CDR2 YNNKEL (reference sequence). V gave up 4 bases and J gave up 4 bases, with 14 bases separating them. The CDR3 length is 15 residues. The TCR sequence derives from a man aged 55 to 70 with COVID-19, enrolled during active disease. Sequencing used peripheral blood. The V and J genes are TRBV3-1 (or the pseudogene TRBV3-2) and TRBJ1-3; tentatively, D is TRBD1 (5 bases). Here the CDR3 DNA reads TGTGCCAGCAGCCCCCTACCAGGGATCGGAAACACCATATATTTT. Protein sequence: CASSPLPGIGNTIYF.